This T cell receptor beta chain was recovered during a study of OX40 agonist ivuxolimab in advanced cancers. Background on the study: At 65% to 85% male, the cohort had a mean age of roughly 60 years, ranging from 23 to 79. Study-wide points: Expanded clones were, on average, more numerous in CD8+ T cells than in CD4+.

On this clone itself: What it binds is unknown.

The table came from immunoSEQ multiplex PCR; TCRdb's copy has only in-frame clones and leaves some out. The sample consists of 50,000 to 60,000 clones, about 90% of them appearing once. Germline CDR1 GTSNPN, CDR2 SVGIG (reference sequence). The J segment lost 9 bases and the V segment lost 2 bases, leaving 16 bases of the junction unmatched. The length of the CDR3 is 16 residues. The chain uses TRBV30 and TRBJ2-5; 9 positions match TRBD2. The TCR originated in an adult with an advanced solid tumor such as melanoma, head and neck, liver or kidney cancer. Sequencing was performed on CD4+ or CD8+ T cells sorted from blood, taken in a trial of the OX40 agonist ivuxolimab. The CDR3 nucleotides are TGTGCCTGGAGTTCCGCGACTAGCGGAAATGTCTGGGCCCAGTACTTC. Translation gives CAWSSATSGNVWAQYF.